The T cell receptor beta chain under discussion was sequenced for a study of T-cell reconstitution after alpha-beta-depleted transplantation in children. Findings of the study overall: Alpha-beta T cells about two months after transplant reportedly derived from several hundred expanded graft clones.

The CDR3 contains 16 residues. The J segment lost 3 bases and the V segment lost 0 bases, leaving 7 bases of the junction unmatched. The germline V gene encodes CDR1 LGHNA and CDR2 YNFKEQ. A word on this clonotype: The antigen is undetermined.

Unique molecular identifiers were incorporated during preparation of the TCRbeta library. TCRdb passed the PCR reads through MiXCR, listing each CDR3 protein once. The sample holds 800,000 to 1,000,000 distinct CDR3 sequences; about 29% are singletons and the top ten take 28%. Sequenced here: PBMCs, mostly from graft donor cells, sampled 360 days after TCRalphabeta/CD19-depleted stem cell transplant. The gene calls are TRBV4-2 and TRBJ2-7; 8 nucleotides match TRBD2. The sequence came from a boy under two years old who had a stem cell transplant for SCID, so the T cells may come from the graft donor. CDR3 coding DNA: TGTGCCAGCAGCCAAGAGAAAGCGGGGGAACTCTACGAGCAGTACTTC. It codes for CASSQEKAGELYEQYF.